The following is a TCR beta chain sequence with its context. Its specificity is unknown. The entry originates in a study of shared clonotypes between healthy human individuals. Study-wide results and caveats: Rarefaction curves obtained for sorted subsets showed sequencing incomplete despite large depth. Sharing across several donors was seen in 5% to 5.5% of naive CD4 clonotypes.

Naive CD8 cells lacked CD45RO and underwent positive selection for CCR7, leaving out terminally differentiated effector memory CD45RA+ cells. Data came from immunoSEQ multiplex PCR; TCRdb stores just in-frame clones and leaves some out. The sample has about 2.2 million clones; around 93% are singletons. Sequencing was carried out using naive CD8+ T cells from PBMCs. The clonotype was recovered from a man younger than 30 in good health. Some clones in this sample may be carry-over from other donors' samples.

The CDR3 sequence: CASSYGGIADTQYF. Written as DNA, the CDR3 is TGTGCCAGCAGTTACGGAGGTATCGCAGATACGCAGTATTTT. J is TRBJ2-3 and V is TRBV6-6, with D possibly TRBD2 on 5 matching bases. V lost 2 bases and J 4 bases, leaving 10 bases between the germline ends. The CDR3 runs 14 residues. Germline V gives CDR1 MNHNY, CDR2 SVGAGI (reference sequence).